The 29 T cell receptor beta chains below come from one sample, sequenced in a study of blood T cells in healthy people across ages. A sample-barcoded 5' primer and a J-beta primer mix were used in a second PCR of about 7 to 12 cycles. TCRdb independently ran MiXCR on the 5' RACE reads; one entry per CDR3 protein. Among 550,000 to 700,000 distinct CDR3 sequences, approximately 27% were seen once, and the ten largest hold 15% to 20%. The sequenced material came from blood. The receptors here all came from a woman aged 70-85 years in good health.

This clonotype appeared a few times. This chain links TRBV20-1 with TRBJ1-2; possibly TRBD1 for D (6 bases). The CDR3 is made up of 11 amino acids. Germline V CDR1 and CDR2: DFQATT, SNEGSKA (reference sequence). Written as DNA, the CDR3 is TGCAGCGCCATGGGGGGCCGGGGCTACACCTTC. Protein: CSAMGGRGYTF.

The chain links TRBV18 to TRBJ2-5; 12 bases are shared with TRBD2. V was pared by 1 base and J by 5 bases, with 11 bases of the junction left unmatched. The CDR3 consists of 18 residues. Germline CDR1 and CDR2: KGHSH and LQKENI. The DNA for the CDR3 is TGTGCCAGCTCACCACGTCGGACTAGCGGGGCTACCCGGGAGACCCAGTACTTC. This gives the protein CASSPRRTSGATRETQYF.

V is TRBV15 and J is TRBJ1-5, with a weak D call TRBD1 (5 bases). Germline V gene lookup returns CDR1 LNHNV and CDR2 YYDKDF (reference sequence). Trimming took off 0 bases at V and 0 bases at J, with 12 bases between the two ends. This CDR3 has 17 amino acids. CDR3 coding DNA: TGTGCCACCAGCAGAGACCCGGCAGGGAATAGCAATCAGCCCCAGCATTTT. Translating it yields CATSRDPAGNSNQPQHF.

There are a few counts of this clonotype. The chain combines TRBV4-2 with TRBJ2-7; D possibly corresponds to TRBD1 (6 bases). Near its end, the DNA agrees better with TRBJ2-1, so the J call may be wrong. This CDR3 spans 13 amino acids. The germline V gene encodes CDR1 LGHNA and CDR2 YNFKEQ. CDR3 sequence reads: CASSQVGGDEQFF. As DNA, the CDR3 is TGTGCCAGCAGCCAGGTAGGGGGTGATGAGCAGTTCTTC.

The V gene is TRBV10-3, the J gene TRBJ2-3; D is undetermined. Trimming pared 3 bases from V and 4 bases from J, leaving 8 bases between. There are 13 residues in the CDR3. Germline V gene data show CDR1 as ENHRY and CDR2 as SYGVKD. The CDR3 spells CAISDTSADTQYF. CDR3 coding DNA: TGTGCCATCAGTGATACTTCGGCAGATACGCAGTATTTT.

This clonotype occurred a few times. CDR3 nucleotide sequence: TGTGCCAGCAGTTACGCAGGGTACACCGGGGAGCTGTTTTTT. It yields the protein CASSYAGYTGELFF. This rearrangement joins TRBV6-2 or TRBV6-3 to TRBJ2-2, with D possibly matching TRBD1 (5 bases). Trimming shortened V by 2 bases and J by 3 bases, and 7 bases separated the two germline ends. Germline V lookup: CDR1 MNHEY, CDR2 SVGEGT. The CDR3 is 14 residues long.

This clonotype was recorded a few times. Written as DNA, the CDR3 is TGCGCCAGCAGCCAAGAATTGACCCGCACAGATACGCAGTATTTT. Protein: CASSQELTRTDTQYF. The chain couples TRBV4-3 to TRBJ2-3; no reliable D call. The ends were cut back, 0 bases at V and 1 base at J, with 8 bases in the middle. CDR1 and CDR2 (germline): LGHNA, YSLEER. There are 15 residues in the CDR3.

The chain is built from TRBV7-2 and TRBJ1-5; D unresolved. The CDR3 sequence is 16 residues long. Looked up from germline, CDR1 is SGHTA and CDR2 is FQGNSA. The V end was cut by 0 bases, the J end by 2 bases, with 11 bases between. CDR3 protein: CASSLAESRGNQPQHF. CDR3 coding DNA: TGTGCCAGCAGCTTAGCCGAATCACGGGGCAATCAGCCCCAGCATTTT.

J is TRBJ1-6 and V is TRBV7-2; D perhaps matches TRBD1 (5 bases). The germline V gene encodes CDR1 SGHTA and CDR2 FQGNSA. V lost 1 base and J lost 11, with 9 bases in between. This CDR3 has 13 amino acids. The CDR3 DNA follows: TGTGCCAGCAGCTTAGGACAGCCTACACCCCTCCACTTT. Its protein product is CASSLGQPTPLHF.

The rearrangement links TRBV7-2 to TRBJ2-5; TRBD2 might be the D (7 bases). This CDR3 has 15 amino acids. The germline gives CDR1 SGHTA, CDR2 FQGNSA. V was pared by 4 bases and J by 5 bases, with 17 bases between. The CDR3 protein is CASSWGGGAWETQYF. For the CDR3, the DNA is TGTGCCAGCAGCTGGGGTGGGGGGGCCTGGGAGACCCAGTACTTC.

The gene calls are TRBV20-1 and TRBJ2-5; D not resolved. The J call may be in error: the DNA end matches TRBJ2-7 better. This CDR3 is built from 13 residues. In germline, CDR1 is DFQATT, CDR2 SNEGSKA (reference sequence). CDR3: CSIVSESDYEQYF. The DNA of the CDR3 is TGCAGTATCGTATCTGAGTCTGACTACGAGCAGTACTTC.

This clonotype was seen repeatedly, ten times or more. This chain connects TRBV14 to TRBJ1-2, with D unclear. The CDR3 totals 18 residues. V was clipped by 1 base and J by 0 bases, with 18 bases between them. The V gene's germline CDR1 is SGHDN and CDR2 FVKESK. The CDR3 nucleotides read TGTGCCAGCAGCCAAGGCCTCGTCGGACTGGGCGCTAACTATGGCTACACCTTC. As protein: CASSQGLVGLGANYGYTF.

This chain links TRBV24-1 with TRBJ1-2; 10 bases agree with TRBD1. Looked up from germline, CDR1 is KGHDR and CDR2 is SFDVKD. V was clipped by 4 bases and J by 4 bases; unmatched bases: 8. This CDR3 spans 16 amino acids. The CDR3 nucleotides read TGTGCCACCAGTGACACGAAGACAGGGGGCAGCTATGGCTACACCTTC. This gives the protein CATSDTKTGGSYGYTF.

J is TRBJ1-1 and V is TRBV5-1, with D perhaps matching TRBD1 (5 bases). Germline V lookup: CDR1 SGHRS, CDR2 YFSETQ. The CDR3 runs to 13 residues. V lost 2 bases and J 5 bases, leaving 10 bases between the germline ends. The CDR3 protein is CASSFPGWTEAFF. The DNA for the CDR3 is TGCGCCAGCAGCTTCCCAGGGTGGACTGAAGCTTTCTTT.

In this sample, this clonotype turned up a few times. This rearrangement joins TRBV10-3 to TRBJ2-5; either TRBD1 or TRBD2 may supply D (5 bases each). The CDR3 has 10 residues. Germline V CDR1 and CDR2: ENHRY, SYGVKD. Trimming removed 11 bases from V and 8 bases from J, with 12 bases in between. CDR3 region: CASGTRTQYF. The DNA of the CDR3 is TGTGCCTCGGGGACGCGAACCCAGTACTTC.

This rearrangement joins TRBV21-1 to TRBJ2-2. TRBV21-1 is described as a pseudogene. This CDR3 comprises 13 residues. The CDR3 loop reads CASRGCTTGELFF. The CDR3 bases are TGTGCCAGCAGGGGTTGTACAACCGGGGAGCTGTTTTTT.

This clonotype was recorded a few times. The J gene is TRBJ2-3, the V gene TRBV9; a possible D gene is TRBD2 (6 bases). CDR3 length: 19 amino acids. Deletions cut 0 bases from V and 3 bases from J, with 23 bases between. Germline CDR1 SGDLS, CDR2 YYNGEE. This CDR3 reads CASSVVPQVEGGGTDTQYF. As DNA, the CDR3 is TGTGCCAGCAGCGTAGTGCCCCAAGTCGAGGGAGGCGGTACAGATACGCAGTATTTT.

This chain joins TRBV9 and TRBJ2-5; D uncertain. Trimming removed 3 bases at V and 7 bases at J, with 13 bases between. The CDR3 runs to 13 residues. Germline CDR1 and CDR2: SGDLS and YYNGEE. CDR3 sequence reads: CASSATFLGTQYF. The CDR3 DNA reads TGTGCCAGCAGCGCAACCTTCTTGGGGACCCAGTACTTC. The entire variable domain, with the rest obtained from reference TRBV9 and TRBJ2-5, is as follows: DSGVTQTPKHLITATGQRVTLRCSPRSGDLSVYWYQQSLDQGLQFLIQYYNGEERAKGNILERFSAQQFPDLHSELNLSSLELGDSALYFCASSATFLGTQYFGPGTRLLVL.

This clonotype was seen many times. The CDR3 DNA follows: TGCAGCGTTGAACTAACAGGCCAAGAGACCCAGTACTTC. It encodes CSVELTGQETQYF. The J gene is TRBJ2-5, the V gene TRBV29-1; TRBD1 is a possible D gene (5 bases). V lost 2 bases, J lost 1 base, and 8 bases lay in between. The CDR3 sequence is 13 residues long. CDR1 and CDR2 (germline): SQVTM, ANQGSEA.

The chain couples TRBV12-3 or TRBV12-4 to TRBJ2-7; 7 bases match TRBD2. The CDR3 covers 15 residues. V trimming: 2 bases; J trimming: 2 bases; junction bases outside the gene matches: 6. CDR3: CASSLKASGTYEQYF. The CDR3 DNA reads as TGTGCCAGCAGTTTAAAGGCTAGCGGCACCTACGAGCAGTACTTC.

In this sample, this clonotype turned up a few times. The chain uses TRBV20-1 and TRBJ1-3; D is possibly TRBD1 (5 bases). The CDR3 consists of 14 residues. Germline loops: CDR1 DFQATT, CDR2 SNEGSKA (reference sequence). V lost 1 base and J 1 base, leaving 8 bases between the germline ends. The CDR3, as DNA: TGCAGTGCTAGAGCCCGACAGTCTGGAAACACCATATATTTT. Amino acids: CSARARQSGNTIYF.

This clonotype was found a few times. The chain is built from TRBV29-1 and TRBJ2-5; D ambiguous. There are 14 residues in the CDR3. Germline V gene lookup returns CDR1 SQVTM and CDR2 ANQGSEA. The ends were cut back, 4 bases at V and 5 bases at J, with 17 bases in the middle. CDR3 DNA sequence: TGCAGCGTTGTGGCACACCAAAAAGGCGAGACCCAGTACTTC. Translated: CSVVAHQKGETQYF.

The CDR3 sequence: CASSPDRGSLTGELFF. The CDR3 region has the DNA TGTGCCAGCTCACCGGATCGTGGCAGCCTCACCGGGGAGCTGTTTTTT. V is TRBV18 and J is TRBJ2-2; no firm D call. Germline assignment: CDR1 KGHSH and CDR2 LQKENI. The CDR3 sequence is 16 residues long. Trimming took off 3 bases at V and 4 bases at J, with 15 bases between the two ends.

The genes are TRBV7-3 and TRBJ2-1; D gene unclear. Trimming took off 7 bases at V and 6 bases at J, with 16 bases between the two ends. Germline lookup yields CDR1 SGHTA and CDR2 FQGTGA. The CDR3 sequence is 14 residues long. Here the CDR3 reads CASTPDGVSNEQFF. The CDR3 coding sequence is TGTGCCAGCACCCCAGACGGTGTTAGCAATGAGCAGTTCTTC.

This clonotype was seen only a few times. V is TRBV5-1 and J is TRBJ2-1, with 8 bases that match TRBD2. V dropped 3 bases and J dropped 4; count of bases not matched to a gene: 12. From germline, CDR1 is SGHRS and CDR2 YFSETQ. The CDR3 has 17 residues. This chain's CDR3 is CASSSGSSGGLYNEQFF. The DNA of the CDR3 is TGCGCCAGCAGCTCCGGGTCCAGCGGGGGTCTTTACAATGAGCAGTTCTTC.

V usage is TRBV6-2 or TRBV6-3 and J usage is TRBJ2-1, with 10 bases identical to TRBD1. The germline V gene encodes CDR1 MNHEY and CDR2 SVGEGT. The V segment lost 2 bases and the J segment 6 bases; nucleotides outside the gene matches: 4. This CDR3 region has 15 residues. The CDR3 DNA follows: TGTGCCAGCAGTTACGGGGGACAGGGGACCAATGAGCAGTTCTTC. Amino acid sequence: CASSYGGQGTNEQFF.

This CDR3 is CASSYQSGAWGETQYF. The CDR3 bases are TGTGCCAGCAGCTACCAATCGGGAGCCTGGGGAGAGACCCAGTACTTC. The J gene is TRBJ2-5, the V gene TRBV14; possibly TRBD2 for D (6 bases). V dropped 5 bases and J dropped 4 bases, with 20 bases sitting between them. The CDR3 extends over 16 amino acids. Germline-derived CDR1 and CDR2 are SGHDN and FVKESK.

The chain employs TRBV20-1 and TRBJ2-5; the D is unclear. The CDR3 sequence is 13 residues long. Trimming left V 0 bases short and J 7 bases short, with 12 bases between. Germline CDR1 DFQATT, CDR2 SNEGSKA (reference sequence). CDR3 loop: CSARDDPMGTQYF. The CDR3 DNA reads TGCAGTGCTAGAGATGATCCCATGGGGACCCAGTACTTC.

The rearrangement uses TRBV9 and TRBJ2-5; TRBD1 matches at 9 bases. The CDR3 runs 15 residues. Germline V CDR1 and CDR2: SGDLS, YYNGEE. The ends lost 4 bases at V and 5 bases at J; junction bases unmatched: 9. The CDR3 nucleotides read TGTGCCAGCAGCAGCTACTCCGGGACAGGGGAGACCCAGTACTTC. Translation: CASSSYSGTGETQYF.